This is a list of T cell receptor beta chains from one sample in a study of CD8+ T cells in alopecia areata. This table comes from immunoSEQ multiplex PCR, and its TCRdb copy is limited to in-frame clones, with some not included. The sample shows 110,000 to 150,000 clones, roughly three fifths of them seen only once. The sample in question was CD4+ T cells sorted from blood, obtained at week 0. The receptors derive from a human donor with alopecia areata. Both conserved end residues are part of each CDR3. The order of the fields is J gene, D gene, V gene, CDR3 protein. A D gene is named only where the DNA matches it firmly.

j_call: TRBJ1-1; d_call: TRBD1; v_call: TRBV7-2; cdr3_aa: CASSPWTGGNTEAFF
j_call: TRBJ2-5; d_call: NA; v_call: TRBV12-5; cdr3_aa: CASGYGVSETQYF
j_call: TRBJ1-4; d_call: NA; v_call: TRBV2; cdr3_aa: CSSSTGINEKLFF
j_call: TRBJ1-3; d_call: NA; v_call: TRBV4-3; cdr3_aa: CASSQDNFGGNTIYF
j_call: TRBJ2-7; d_call: NA; v_call: TRBV30; cdr3_aa: CAWRARGTEQYF
j_call: TRBJ1-1; d_call: TRBD1; v_call: TRBV15; cdr3_aa: CATSARDRVGEAFF
j_call: TRBJ2-6; d_call: NA; v_call: TRBV29-1; cdr3_aa: CSVTTGSGANVLTF
j_call: TRBJ1-2; d_call: NA; v_call: TRBV30; cdr3_aa: CAWSLNYGYTF
j_call: TRBJ1-1; d_call: NA; v_call: TRBV14; cdr3_aa: CASSPRTWVVRTEAFF
j_call: TRBJ2-5; d_call: NA; v_call: TRBV27; cdr3_aa: CASSLRGVGETQYF
j_call: TRBJ2-7; d_call: NA; v_call: TRBV6-1; cdr3_aa: CASSERIREQYF
j_call: TRBJ2-5; d_call: NA; v_call: TRBV5-1; cdr3_aa: CASSHPGAAQETQYF
j_call: TRBJ1-2; d_call: NA; v_call: TRBV5-1; cdr3_aa: CASSLADSNYGYTF
j_call: TRBJ2-7; d_call: NA; v_call: TRBV7-9; cdr3_aa: CASSLAGGGYEQYF
j_call: TRBJ1-5; d_call: NA; v_call: TRBV19; cdr3_aa: CATRATNQPQHF
j_call: TRBJ1-6; d_call: TRBD1; v_call: TRBV29-1; cdr3_aa: CSVRTGANSPLHF
j_call: TRBJ1-2; d_call: NA; v_call: TRBV29-1; cdr3_aa: CSVTTDSLSANYGYTF
j_call: TRBJ2-1; d_call: NA; v_call: TRBV5-5; cdr3_aa: CASSLPAASGQFF
j_call: TRBJ2-1; d_call: TRBD1; v_call: TRBV23-1; cdr3_aa: CASSHKDRANNEQFF
j_call: TRBJ1-2; d_call: NA; v_call: TRBV25-1; cdr3_aa: CASSEGGYGYTF
j_call: TRBJ2-7; d_call: TRBD2; v_call: TRBV4-2; cdr3_aa: CASSQERPSGVYEQYF
j_call: TRBJ2-3; d_call: TRBD1; v_call: TRBV7-9; cdr3_aa: CASSSGQGSTQYF
j_call: TRBJ2-7; d_call: NA; v_call: TRBV7-2; cdr3_aa: CASSSSTGAYEQYF
j_call: TRBJ1-1; d_call: NA; v_call: TRBV7-8; cdr3_aa: CASSFTENTEAFF
j_call: TRBJ2-5; d_call: NA; v_call: TRBV5-1; cdr3_aa: CASSLQPQKETQYF
j_call: TRBJ1-6; d_call: NA; v_call: TRBV4-3; cdr3_aa: CASSQLDSRDSPLHF
j_call: TRBJ2-5; d_call: NA; v_call: TRBV30; cdr3_aa: CACGPLQETQYF
j_call: TRBJ1-6; d_call: TRBD1; v_call: TRBV4-1; cdr3_aa: CASSQEDRGGSPLHF
j_call: TRBJ2-1; d_call: NA; v_call: TRBV6-1; cdr3_aa: CASRTYYNEQFF
j_call: TRBJ1-1; d_call: NA; v_call: TRBV9; cdr3_aa: CASSVVVRGTEAFF
j_call: TRBJ1-5; d_call: NA; v_call: TRBV7-8; cdr3_aa: CASSLGDWYGDQPQHF
j_call: TRBJ2-6; d_call: NA; v_call: TRBV6-6; cdr3_aa: CASTSRGGANVLTF